The table lists the clone carrying this T cell receptor beta chain with a count of one. Its target is not known. This sample is drawn from a study of a mutant IDH1 vaccine in newly diagnosed glioma. Study context: The treated group averaged about 41 years old and was around 62% male, around 38% female. Findings and caveats of the study: Pseudoprogression appears to have had no connection to changes in top peripheral T cell clonotypes.

CDR3 size: 13 residues. V lost 9 bases, J lost 3 bases, and 12 bases lay in between. Per the germline V gene, CDR1 is MNHNY and CDR2 is SVGAGI (reference sequence). Only in-frame clones appear in the TCRdb table, and some are missing; sequencing was by immunoSEQ multiplex PCR. Of over 80,000 clones listed, 70% to 90% are singletons. Time point meaning: baseline, week 1 (first vaccination visit). As to treatment: pre-vaccination baseline after standard-of-care therapy. New WHO grade 3 or 4 IDH1-mutant, ATRX-lost astrocytomas were present in all donors. The chain employs TRBV6-6 and TRBJ1-5; a possible D gene is TRBD1 (5 bases). The TCR originated in a woman between 50 and 59 years old with glioma. The specimen was PBMCs, collected from a glioma patient treated with radiotherapy, temozolomide or both. CDR3 nucleotide sequence: TGTGCCAGTACTACGGGACTCAATCAGCCCCAGCATTTT. Translating gives CASTTGLNQPQHF.